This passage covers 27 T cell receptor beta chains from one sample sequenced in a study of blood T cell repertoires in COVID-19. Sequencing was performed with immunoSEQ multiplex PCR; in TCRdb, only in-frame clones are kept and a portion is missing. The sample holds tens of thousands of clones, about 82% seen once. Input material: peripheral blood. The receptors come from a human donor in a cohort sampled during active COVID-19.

In DNA form, the CDR3 reads TGTGCCAGCAGCCGGGGGGCAGGGGGTGCCGGGGAGCTGTTTTTT. Translation: CASSRGAGGAGELFF. The rearrangement joins TRBV3-1 (or the pseudogene TRBV3-2) to TRBJ2-2; possible D gene TRBD1, 7 bases. The CDR3 is 15 amino acids. The germline V gene has CDR1 LGHDT and CDR2 YNNKEL (reference sequence). V lost 4 bases and J 6 bases, leaving 15 bases between the germline ends.

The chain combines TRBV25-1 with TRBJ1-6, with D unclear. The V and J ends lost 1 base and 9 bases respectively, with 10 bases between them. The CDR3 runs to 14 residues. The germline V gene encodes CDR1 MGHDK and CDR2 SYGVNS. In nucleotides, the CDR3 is TGTGCCAGCAGTGAATTACCGGGATCTTCACCCCTCCACTTT. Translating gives CASSELPGSSPLHF.

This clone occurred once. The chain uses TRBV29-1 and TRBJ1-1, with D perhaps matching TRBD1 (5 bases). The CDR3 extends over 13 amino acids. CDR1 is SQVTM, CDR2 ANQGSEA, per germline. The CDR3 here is CSVGGRLNTEAFF. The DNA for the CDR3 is TGCAGTGTGGGGGGACGATTGAACACTGAAGCTTTCTTT.

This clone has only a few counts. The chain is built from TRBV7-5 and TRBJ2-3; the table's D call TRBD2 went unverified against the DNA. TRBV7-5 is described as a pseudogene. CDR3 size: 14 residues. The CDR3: CARSPATSDGTQYF. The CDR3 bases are TGTGCCAGAAGCCCCGCGACTTCTGACGGAACGCAGTATTTT.

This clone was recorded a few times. This CDR3 is CASSLQGSGNQPQHF. In DNA form, the CDR3 reads TGTGCCAGCAGCTTACAGGGCTCGGGCAATCAGCCCCAGCATTTT. V is TRBV7-9 and J is TRBJ1-5; possibly TRBD1 for D (5 bases). The V gene lost 2 bases and the J gene lost 2 bases, with 10 bases spanning the gap. Germline V lookup: CDR1 SEHNR, CDR2 FQNEAQ (reference sequence). This CDR3 is built from 15 residues. Variable domain in full (rest from reference TRBV7-9 and TRBJ1-5): DTGVSQNPRHKITKRGQNVTFRCDPISEHNRLYWYRQTLGQGPEFLTYFQNEAQLEKSRLLSDRFSAERPKGSFSTLEIQRTEQGDSAMYLCASSLQGSGNQPQHFGDGTRLSIL.

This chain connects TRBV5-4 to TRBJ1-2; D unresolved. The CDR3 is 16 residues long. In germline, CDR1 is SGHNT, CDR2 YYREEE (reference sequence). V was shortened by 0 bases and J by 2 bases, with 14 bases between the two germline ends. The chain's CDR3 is CASSLGGQEANYGYTF. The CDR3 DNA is TGTGCCAGCAGCTTGGGGGGTCAGGAGGCCAACTATGGCTACACCTTC.

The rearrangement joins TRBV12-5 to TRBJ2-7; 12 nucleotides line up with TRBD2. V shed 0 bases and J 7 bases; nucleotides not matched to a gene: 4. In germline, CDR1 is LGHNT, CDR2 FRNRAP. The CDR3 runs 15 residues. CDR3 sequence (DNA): TGTGCTAGTGGTTTGGTACTAGCGGGGGGAATTGAGCAGTACTTC. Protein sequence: CASGLVLAGGIEQYF.

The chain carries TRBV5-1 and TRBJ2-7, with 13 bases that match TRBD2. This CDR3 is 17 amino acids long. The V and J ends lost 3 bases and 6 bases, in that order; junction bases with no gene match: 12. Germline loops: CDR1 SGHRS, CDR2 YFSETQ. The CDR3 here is CASSYTRGLAGDIEQYF. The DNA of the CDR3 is TGCGCCAGCAGCTATACGAGAGGACTAGCGGGGGATATCGAGCAGTACTTC.

This chain's CDR3 is CASSSHRGRGDGYTF. CDR3 nucleotide sequence: TGTGCCAGCAGTTCACACAGGGGGCGCGGGGATGGCTACACCTTC. The chain has TRBV6-6 and TRBJ1-2; 9 bases agree with TRBD1. Trimming cost V 4 bases and J 6 bases; bases outside gene matches: 9. CDR1 MNHNY and CDR2 SVGAGI come from the germline V gene (reference sequence). The CDR3 loop spans 15 amino acids.

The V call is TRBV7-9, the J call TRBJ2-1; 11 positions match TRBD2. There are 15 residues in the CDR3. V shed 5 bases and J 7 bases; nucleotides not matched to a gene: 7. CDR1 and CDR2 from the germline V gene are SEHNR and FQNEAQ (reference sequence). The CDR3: CASSPVAGGYNEQFF. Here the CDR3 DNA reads TGTGCCAGCAGCCCAGTAGCGGGGGGGTATAATGAGCAGTTCTTC.

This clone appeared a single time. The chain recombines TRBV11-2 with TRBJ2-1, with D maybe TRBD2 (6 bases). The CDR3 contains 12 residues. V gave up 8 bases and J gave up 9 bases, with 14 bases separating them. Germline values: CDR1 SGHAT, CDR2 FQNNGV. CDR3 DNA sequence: TGTGCCAGCGGCGCGGGGCAGGGTGAGCAGTTCTTC. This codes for CASGAGQGEQFF.

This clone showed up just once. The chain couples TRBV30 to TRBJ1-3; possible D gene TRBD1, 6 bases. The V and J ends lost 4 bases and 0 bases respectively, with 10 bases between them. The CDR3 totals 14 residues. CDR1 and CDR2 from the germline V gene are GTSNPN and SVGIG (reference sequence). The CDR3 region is CAWTRDISGNTIYF. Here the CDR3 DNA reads TGTGCCTGGACTAGGGACATCTCTGGAAACACCATATATTTT.

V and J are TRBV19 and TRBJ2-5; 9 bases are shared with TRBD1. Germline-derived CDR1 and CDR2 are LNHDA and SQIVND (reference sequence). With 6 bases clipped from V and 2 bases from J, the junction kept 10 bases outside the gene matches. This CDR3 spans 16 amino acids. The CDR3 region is CASSTITGGPQETQYF. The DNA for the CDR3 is TGTGCCAGTAGCACGATTACAGGGGGCCCTCAAGAGACCCAGTACTTC.

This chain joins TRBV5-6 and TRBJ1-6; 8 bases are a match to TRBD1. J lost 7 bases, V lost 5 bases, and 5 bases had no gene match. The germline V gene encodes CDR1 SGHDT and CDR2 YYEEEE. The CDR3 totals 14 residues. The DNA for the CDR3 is TGTGCCAGCAGGATGGGACAGGTGAATTCACCCCTCCACTTT. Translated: CASRMGQVNSPLHF.

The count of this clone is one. CDR3 bases: TGTGCCAGCAGTGCCTATATAGCGGGGGGACTCACAGATACGCAGTATTTT. Amino acid sequence: CASSAYIAGGLTDTQYF. The rearrangement uses TRBV2 and TRBJ2-3; the match to TRBD2 covers 10 bases. CDR1 and CDR2 from the germline V gene are SNHLY and FYNNEI. The junction had 9 bases not matched to a gene; V was cut back by 4 bases and J by 2 bases. This CDR3 is built from 17 residues.

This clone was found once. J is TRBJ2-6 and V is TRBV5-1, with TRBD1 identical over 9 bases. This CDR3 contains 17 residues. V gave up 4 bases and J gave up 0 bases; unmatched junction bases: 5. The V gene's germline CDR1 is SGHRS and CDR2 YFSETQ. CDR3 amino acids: CASSGGQGVSGANVLTF. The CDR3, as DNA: TGCGCCAGCAGCGGGGGACAGGGTGTCTCTGGGGCCAACGTCCTGACTTTC. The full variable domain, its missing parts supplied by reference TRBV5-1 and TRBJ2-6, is KAGVTQTPRYLIKTRGQQVTLSCSPISGHRSVSWYQQTPGQGLQFLFEYFSETQRNKGNFPGRFSGRQFSNSRSEMNVSTLELGDSALYLCASSGGQGVSGANVLTFGAGSRLTVL.

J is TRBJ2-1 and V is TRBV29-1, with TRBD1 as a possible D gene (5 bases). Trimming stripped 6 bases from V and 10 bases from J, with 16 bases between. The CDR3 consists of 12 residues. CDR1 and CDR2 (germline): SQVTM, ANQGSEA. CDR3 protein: CSVRQSALEQFF. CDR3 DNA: TGCAGCGTCCGACAGTCAGCCCTAGAGCAGTTCTTC.

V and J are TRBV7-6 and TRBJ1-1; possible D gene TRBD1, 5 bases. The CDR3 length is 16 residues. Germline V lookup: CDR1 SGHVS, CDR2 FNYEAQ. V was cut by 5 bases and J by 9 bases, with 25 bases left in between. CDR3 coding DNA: TGTGCCAGCAGCCCCGACTCCCCCGGGACGGGGACTCAAGCTTTCTTT. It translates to CASSPDSPGTGTQAFF.

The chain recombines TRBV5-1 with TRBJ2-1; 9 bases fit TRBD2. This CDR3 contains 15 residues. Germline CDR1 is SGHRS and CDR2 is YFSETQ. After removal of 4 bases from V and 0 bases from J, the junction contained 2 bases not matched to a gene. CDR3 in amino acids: CASSRGGASYNEQFF. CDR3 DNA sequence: TGCGCCAGCAGCCGCGGGGGGGCCTCCTACAATGAGCAGTTCTTC. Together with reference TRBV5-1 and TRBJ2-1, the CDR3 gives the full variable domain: KAGVTQTPRYLIKTRGQQVTLSCSPISGHRSVSWYQQTPGQGLQFLFEYFSETQRNKGNFPGRFSGRQFSNSRSEMNVSTLELGDSALYLCASSRGGASYNEQFFGPGTRLTVL.

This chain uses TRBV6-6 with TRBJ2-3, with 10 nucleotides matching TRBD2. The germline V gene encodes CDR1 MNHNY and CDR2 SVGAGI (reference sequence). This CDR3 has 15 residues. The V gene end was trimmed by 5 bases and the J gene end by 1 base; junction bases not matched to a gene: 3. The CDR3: CASSAGTSGTDTQYF. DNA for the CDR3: TGTGCCAGCAGTGCCGGGACTAGCGGCACAGATACGCAGTATTTT.

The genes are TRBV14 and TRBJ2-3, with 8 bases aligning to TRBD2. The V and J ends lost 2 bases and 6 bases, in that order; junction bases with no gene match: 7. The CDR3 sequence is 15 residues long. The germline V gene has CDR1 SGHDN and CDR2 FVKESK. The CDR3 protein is CASSQSGTRGDTQYF. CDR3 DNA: TGTGCCAGCAGCCAATCCGGGACTAGGGGGGATACGCAGTATTTT.

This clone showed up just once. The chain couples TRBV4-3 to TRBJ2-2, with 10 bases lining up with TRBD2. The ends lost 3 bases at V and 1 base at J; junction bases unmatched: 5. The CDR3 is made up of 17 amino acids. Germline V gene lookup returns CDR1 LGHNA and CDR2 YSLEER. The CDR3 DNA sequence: TGCGCCAGCAGCCAGGATCCTAGCGGGGGGAACACCGGGGAGCTGTTTTTT. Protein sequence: CASSQDPSGGNTGELFF.

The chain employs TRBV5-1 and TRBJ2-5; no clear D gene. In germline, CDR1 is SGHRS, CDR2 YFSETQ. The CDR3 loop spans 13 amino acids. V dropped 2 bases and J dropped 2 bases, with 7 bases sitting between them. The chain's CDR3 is CASSFTLQETQYF. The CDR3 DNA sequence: TGCGCCAGCAGCTTTACATTGCAAGAGACCCAGTACTTC.

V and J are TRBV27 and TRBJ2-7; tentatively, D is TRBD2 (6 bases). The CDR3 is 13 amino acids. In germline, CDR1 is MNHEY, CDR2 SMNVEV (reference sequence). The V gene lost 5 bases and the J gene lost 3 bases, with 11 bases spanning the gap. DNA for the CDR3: TGTGCCAGCAGTCTGGGACTGAGCTACGAGCAGTACTTC. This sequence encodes CASSLGLSYEQYF.

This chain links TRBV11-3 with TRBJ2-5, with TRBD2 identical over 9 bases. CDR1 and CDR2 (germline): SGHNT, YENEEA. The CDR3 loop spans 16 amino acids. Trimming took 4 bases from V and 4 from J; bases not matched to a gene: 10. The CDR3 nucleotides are TGTGCCAGCAGCTCGGCGGGGGGGCCCGGATCAGAGACCCAGTACTTC. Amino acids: CASSSAGGPGSETQYF.

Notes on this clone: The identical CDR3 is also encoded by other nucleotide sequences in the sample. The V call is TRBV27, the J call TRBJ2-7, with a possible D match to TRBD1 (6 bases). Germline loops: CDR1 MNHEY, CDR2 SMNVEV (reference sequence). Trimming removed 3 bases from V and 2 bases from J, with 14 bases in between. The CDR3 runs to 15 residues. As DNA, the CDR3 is TGTGCCAGCAGTTTCTCCGGACAGAAACCCTACGAGCAGTACTTC. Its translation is CASSFSGQKPYEQYF.

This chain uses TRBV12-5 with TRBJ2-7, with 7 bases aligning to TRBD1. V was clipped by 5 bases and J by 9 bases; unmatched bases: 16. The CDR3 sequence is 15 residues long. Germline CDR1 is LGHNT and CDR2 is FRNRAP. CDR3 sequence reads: CASGTSAGTASRQYF. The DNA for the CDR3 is TGTGCTAGTGGTACTTCCGCCGGGACAGCGAGCCGGCAGTACTTC. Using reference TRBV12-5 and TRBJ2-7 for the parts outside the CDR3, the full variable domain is DARVTQTPRHKVTEMGQEVTMRCQPILGHNTVFWYRQTMMQGLELLAYFRNRAPLDDSGMPKDRFSAEMPDATLATLKIQPSEPRDSAVYFCASGTSAGTASRQYFGPGTRLTVT.